This note documents a single TCR beta chain sequence. This entry belongs to a study of cytomegalovirus exposure and HLA in healthy donors. Trimming took 4 bases from V and 2 from J; bases not matched to a gene: 3. Germline CDR1 is SGDLS and CDR2 is YYNGEE. CDR3 length equals 15 residues. The PCR contained 60 Vbeta and 13 Jbeta primers. TCRdb's table, derived via immunoSEQ multiplex PCR, lists solely in-frame clones and lacks some. This table holds 85,000 to 100,000 clones, 65% to 85% found once. The sample consisted of PBMCs. The chain links TRBV9 to TRBJ2-2, with 9 positions matching TRBD2. The receptor was derived from a man aged 35-49 years in good health and CMV-seronegative. The CDR3 reads CASSTGLANTGELFF. In DNA form, the CDR3 reads TGTGCCAGCAGCACGGGACTAGCAAACACCGGGGAGCTGTTTTTT.